The present entry profiles one T cell receptor beta chain with its context. TCRdb's copy holds only in-frame clones and misses some; the assay was immunoSEQ multiplex PCR. The sample has 200,000 to 300,000 clones; around 86% are singletons. Germline CDR1 is GTSNPN and CDR2 is SVGIG (reference sequence). The length of the CDR3 is 15 residues. Trimming took off 6 bases at V and 7 bases at J, with 21 bases between the two ends. This sample stems from a study of blood T cell repertoires in COVID-19. At the level of the study: The analysed material was cDNA or gDNA that came from T cells, B-cell-depleted T cells, or PBMCs.

Self-reported history from a screening survey and questionnaire set each donor's cohort. The chain recombines TRBV30 with TRBJ1-4; D gene unclear. This clonotype was obtained from a woman aged 50 to 60 who had recovered from COVID-19. Sequencing was done on a sample of PBMCs or T cells enriched from blood (not recorded which). CDR3: CACRNLLWAGEKLFF. CDR3 DNA sequence: TGTGCCTGTCGGAACCTTCTTTGGGCGGGTGAAAAACTGTTTTTT.